The 25 T cell receptor beta chains reported below all come from one sample, sequenced in a study of shared clonotypes between healthy human individuals. Some clones are missing from TCRdb's copy, which holds only in-frame ones; the method was immunoSEQ multiplex PCR. The sample contains 2 million to 3 million clones, 90% to 95% of which appear only once. The sample was naive CD4+ T cells from PBMCs. The subset is: CD45RA+ positively selected. Receptors originate from a man in his late teens or twenties in good health. Some clones in this sample may be carry-over from other donors' samples.

A remark on this clone: The sample carries other DNA sequences with the same CDR3. The genes are TRBV28 and TRBJ2-7; no definite D call. Germline values: CDR1 MDHEN, CDR2 SYDVKM. The CDR3 totals 11 residues. The V and J ends lost 5 bases and 4 bases respectively, with 6 bases between them. In DNA, the CDR3 is TGTGCCAGCAGTCTCCAGTACGAGCAGTACTTC. Residues: CASSLQYEQYF.

This chain uses TRBV19 with TRBJ1-2, with D hard to call. CDR1 is LNHDA, CDR2 SQIVND, per germline (reference sequence). The CDR3 spans 16 residues. The ends were cut back, 5 bases at V and 8 bases at J, with 24 bases in the middle. CDR3: CASSFEAARSVYGYTF. The CDR3 DNA reads TGTGCCAGTAGTTTTGAGGCCGCCAGGTCGGTGTACGGCTACACCTTC.

The chain has TRBV5-4 and TRBJ2-3, with 10 bases that match TRBD1. The germline V gene encodes CDR1 SGHNT and CDR2 YYREEE (reference sequence). The CDR3 sequence is 15 residues long. The trim removed 4 bases at V and 2 bases at J, leaving 4 bases unmatched. This CDR3 reads CASSRDRGNTDTQYF. The CDR3 region has the DNA TGTGCCAGCAGCCGGGACAGGGGAAACACAGATACGCAGTATTTT. Full variable domain (outside the CDR3, taken from reference TRBV5-4 and TRBJ2-3): ETGVTQSPTHLIKTRGQQVTLRCSSQSGHNTVSWYQQALGQGPQFIFQYYREEENGRGNFPPRFSGLQFPNYSSELNVNALELDDSALYLCASSRDRGNTDTQYFGPGTRLTVL.

This sequence joins TRBV28 and TRBJ2-7, with 9 nucleotides matching TRBD1. The J segment lost 6 bases and the V segment lost 7 bases, leaving 10 bases of the junction unmatched. From germline, CDR1 is MDHEN and CDR2 SYDVKM. This CDR3 comprises 14 residues. The CDR3 loop reads CASTGTGPGVEQYF. CDR3 sequence (DNA): TGTGCCAGCACCGGGACAGGGCCTGGGGTCGAGCAGTACTTC.

V and J are TRBV7-2 and TRBJ1-1; 7 nucleotides line up with TRBD1. Germline CDR1 and CDR2: SGHTA and FQGNSA. The CDR3 is 15 residues long. V shed 3 bases and J 1 base; nucleotides not matched to a gene: 5. CDR3 sequence: CASSFTGARNTEAFF. CDR3 DNA sequence: TGTGCCAGCAGCTTCACAGGGGCAAGGAACACTGAAGCTTTCTTT.

V usage is TRBV5-6 and J usage is TRBJ1-2; 7 bases align to TRBD1. CDR1 and CDR2 from the germline V gene are SGHDT and YYEEEE. Germline trimming cut 2 bases from V and 3 bases from J; bases unmatched to any gene: 4. The CDR3 covers 14 residues. The chain's CDR3 is CASSFWDRDYGYTF. CDR3 in DNA: TGTGCCAGCAGCTTCTGGGACAGAGACTATGGCTACACCTTC.

The chain joins TRBV25-1 to TRBJ1-6; D unresolved. This CDR3 region has 13 residues. The germline CDR1 and CDR2 sequences are MGHDK and SYGVNS. V was clipped by 8 bases and J by 10 bases, with 15 bases between them. CDR3 amino acids: CASGSSGESPLHF. CDR3 bases: TGTGCCAGCGGATCCTCGGGTGAATCACCCCTCCACTTT.

This clone was counted a single time. The V and J genes are TRBV5-1 and TRBJ2-1, with D tentatively TRBD2 (5 bases). V was clipped by 7 bases and J by 5 bases, with 13 bases between them. Germline V gene lookup returns CDR1 SGHRS and CDR2 YFSETQ. The CDR3 has 13 residues. This CDR3 is CASRLGGNNEQFF. CDR3 bases: TGCGCCAGCCGTTTAGGAGGAAACAATGAGCAGTTCTTC.

The rearrangement uses TRBV28 and TRBJ1-2; D call uncertain. The CDR3 has 15 residues. Trimming cost V 2 bases and J 2 bases, with 12 bases left between them. Germline lookup yields CDR1 MDHEN and CDR2 SYDVKM. DNA of the CDR3: TGTGCCAGCAGTTTAGGTAGGAGGATCAACTATGGCTACACCTTC. It is translated as CASSLGRRINYGYTF.

In DNA form, the CDR3 reads TGTGCCACCAGCAGAGTTAAAGGGGGCGCTATTCATGGGAACTATGGCTACACCTTC. This codes for CATSRVKGGAIHGNYGYTF. V gene TRBV15 combines with J gene TRBJ1-2, with 7 positions matching TRBD1. Germline values: CDR1 LNHNV, CDR2 YYDKDF (reference sequence). V shed 1 base, J shed 2 bases, and the junction held 16 bases outside the gene matches. The CDR3 is 19 residues long.

CDR3 nucleotides: TGTGCCAGCAGCTCGGGACTAGCGGGACCGTACCAAGAGACCCAGTACTTC. Translated: CASSSGLAGPYQETQYF. J is TRBJ2-5 and V is TRBV11-3; TRBD2 matches 13 bases. The CDR3 runs to 17 residues. Germline lookup yields CDR1 SGHNT and CDR2 YENEEA. Germline trimming cut 4 bases from V and 0 bases from J; bases unmatched to any gene: 5.

The rearrangement joins TRBV5-1 to TRBJ1-4; 7 nucleotides agree with TRBD1. Germline V lookup: CDR1 SGHRS, CDR2 YFSETQ. This CDR3 is built from 16 residues. Trimming took 4 bases from V and 7 from J; bases not matched to a gene: 13. The CDR3 bases are TGCGCCAGCAGCCCCCAGACGCCTAGGGGGCTTGAAAAACTGTTTTTT. Its protein is CASSPQTPRGLEKLFF.

The chain combines TRBV30 with TRBJ1-6, with D perhaps TRBD1 (5 bases). This CDR3 region has 13 residues. Germline V lookup: CDR1 GTSNPN, CDR2 SVGIG (reference sequence). Trimming took off 6 bases at V and 9 bases at J, with 15 bases between the two ends. In DNA, the CDR3 is TGTGCCTGTTGGGACGGAACGACTTCACCCCTCCACTTT. Translation gives CACWDGTTSPLHF.

This chain uses TRBV5-1 with TRBJ2-2, with TRBD1 matching over 10 bases. Trimming at V came to 5 bases and at J to 2 bases, leaving 6 bases not matched to a gene. The CDR3 contains 16 residues. Germline-derived CDR1 and CDR2 are SGHRS and YFSETQ. The CDR3 loop reads CASRATGGNNTGELFF. The DNA for the CDR3 is TGCGCCAGCAGGGCGACAGGGGGCAATAACACCGGGGAGCTGTTTTTT.

The rearrangement uses TRBV2 and TRBJ1-2, with 7 positions matching TRBD1. The CDR3 covers 12 residues. The J segment lost 14 bases and the V segment lost 5 bases, leaving 11 bases of the junction unmatched. Germline V gene sequence: CDR1 SNHLY, CDR2 FYNNEI. CDR3 nucleotide sequence: TGTGCCAGCAGTCTGAGGGACAGTAGTGGGACCTTC. Residues: CASSLRDSSGTF.

The chain joins TRBV5-1 to TRBJ1-1; D remains unclear. The V end was cut by 4 bases, the J end by 5 bases, with 12 bases between. The CDR3 is 13 residues long. From germline, CDR1 is SGHRS and CDR2 YFSETQ. The CDR3 sequence: CASSPGLSTEAFF. CDR3 sequence (DNA): TGCGCCAGCAGCCCGGGTCTGAGTACTGAAGCTTTCTTT.

As regards this clone: This sample also contains other DNA sequences that code for the same CDR3. This chain joins TRBV28 and TRBJ1-5; TRBD1 might be the D (5 bases). The CDR3 covers 14 residues. V was pared by 2 bases and J by 4 bases, with 9 bases between. Germline V gene lookup returns CDR1 MDHEN and CDR2 SYDVKM. The CDR3 region is CASSLPGPNQPQHF. DNA for the CDR3: TGTGCCAGCAGTTTACCGGGACCGAATCAGCCCCAGCATTTT.

V usage is TRBV5-1 and J usage is TRBJ2-5, with TRBD2 matching over 10 bases. The CDR3 is made up of 15 amino acids. Germline assignment: CDR1 SGHRS and CDR2 YFSETQ. With 3 bases clipped from V and 4 bases from J, the junction kept 6 bases outside the gene matches. The CDR3 DNA reads as TGCGCCAGCAGCTCCGAGCGGGAGGGCCTAGAGACCCAGTACTTC. It yields the protein CASSSEREGLETQYF.

The gene calls are TRBV7-2 and TRBJ2-3; the D call may be TRBD1 or TRBD2 (6 bases each). Trimming took 1 base from V and 4 from J, leaving 15 bases between them. The germline V gene encodes CDR1 SGHTA and CDR2 FQGNSA. The CDR3 runs 16 residues. CDR3: CASSLGLGASADTQYF. For the CDR3, the DNA is TGTGCCAGCAGCTTAGGGCTGGGGGCTAGCGCAGATACGCAGTATTTT.

A note on this clone: At the DNA level, this CDR3 is encoded by other sequences in the same sample as well. This rearrangement joins TRBV28 to TRBJ1-3; D call uncertain. The CDR3 totals 14 residues. Germline V CDR1 and CDR2: MDHEN, SYDVKM. The V end lost 1 base, the J end lost 4 bases, and 8 bases lay between the germline ends. The DNA for the CDR3 is TGTGCCAGCAGTTTATCGGCAGGCGGAAACACCATATATTTT. It specifies CASSLSAGGNTIYF.

This CDR3 reads CATSTGLNTEAFF. The CDR3 nucleotides read TGTGCCACCTCGACAGGGCTGAACACTGAAGCTTTCTTT. The chain recombines TRBV6-1 with TRBJ1-1; 7 bases fit TRBD1. The junction had 5 bases not matched to a gene; V was cut back by 10 bases and J by 0 bases. The CDR3 has 13 residues. Germline CDR1 MNHNS, CDR2 SASEGT.

With regard to this clone: The sample holds other DNA sequences that translate to the same CDR3. The V call is TRBV7-2, the J call TRBJ1-2; D not certain. The CDR3 spans 12 residues. The V gene lost 3 bases and the J gene lost 2 bases, with 4 bases spanning the gap. The germline V gene has CDR1 SGHTA and CDR2 FQGNSA. The DNA of the CDR3 is TGTGCCAGCAGCTTTGGGAACTATGGCTACACCTTC. Protein: CASSFGNYGYTF.

The chain joins TRBV2 to TRBJ1-3; D possibly corresponds to TRBD1 (6 bases). The V end lost 5 bases, the J end lost 8 bases, and 16 bases lay between the germline ends. The germline V gene has CDR1 SNHLY and CDR2 FYNNEI. The CDR3 consists of 14 residues. The CDR3 sequence: CASSYYSQGDTIYF. Written as DNA, the CDR3 is TGTGCCAGCAGTTACTATTCACAGGGAGACACCATATATTTT. Filled out from reference TRBV2 and TRBJ1-3, the complete variable domain reads EPEVTQTPSHQVTQMGQEVILRCVPISNHLYFYWYRQILGQKVEFLVSFYNNEISEKSEIFDDQFSVERPDGSNFTLKIRSTKLEDSAMYFCASSYYSQGDTIYFGEGSWLTVV.

There are a few counts of this clone. The J gene is TRBJ1-1, the V gene TRBV6-5; a weak D match, TRBD1 (6 bases). This CDR3 is built from 15 residues. Germline values: CDR1 MNHEY, CDR2 SVGAGI. Trimming stripped 4 bases from V and 4 bases from J, with 16 bases between. The CDR3 loop is CASSSRQALGTEAFF. CDR3 nucleotides: TGTGCCAGCAGTTCGCGACAGGCCTTGGGCACTGAAGCTTTCTTT.

This rearrangement joins TRBV29-1 to TRBJ2-3; possible D gene TRBD1, 6 bases. The V gene's germline CDR1 is SQVTM and CDR2 ANQGSEA. The CDR3 loop spans 15 amino acids. Trimming stripped 5 bases from V and 4 bases from J, with 19 bases between. The DNA for the CDR3 is TGCAGCGTTTCCCAGACAGGCCCAAGTCCAGATACGCAGTATTTT. It is translated as CSVSQTGPSPDTQYF.